This T cell receptor (beta chain) appears in the sequencing data of a study of blood T cell repertoires in COVID-19 (dated by TCRdb to 2018 to 2020). Turning to the overall study: Samples covering the acute and convalescent phases of COVID-19 were provided by collaborators in the United States, Italy and Spain. Deeply sampled blood TCRbeta repertoires from subjects exposed to, actively infected with, or recovered from COVID-19 were included in the dataset. Where available, HLA class I and class II types were taken from metadata supplied by the sample provider and were not determined by assay-based typing. Samples were obtained from the ongoing ImmuneRACE study (first 160 participants) and from 1,200 or so subjects provided by 6 global collaborators. The repertoires were made available in a free public database intended to serve as a resource for research on the immune response to SARS-CoV-2. The prospective study material was composed of cDNA or gDNA derived from T cells, B-cell-depleted T cells, or PBMCs. A de-identified subject ID, COVID-19 status, age in years and sex were almost always included in the sample metadata.

Looking up the germline V gene yields CDR1 SGHTA and CDR2 FQGNSA. CDR3 length: 12 amino acids, cysteine to phenylalanine. Here the CDR3 DNA is all that survives: 36 bases in frame from base 1. The germline ends are 6 bases apart after V is trimmed by 3 bases and J by 5 bases. About this clone: The antigen it recognizes is unknown. No base quality information exists; no much larger clone differs at one position.

TCRbeta CDR3 regions were amplified from genomic DNA by means of the immunoSEQ Assay, a bias-controlled multiplex PCR. Processing in the source paper ran as follows. The number of nucleated cells in each sample was estimated by amplification of reference gene primers within the assay. Sequence reads were collapsed and filtered to measure the absolute abundance of every unique TCRbeta CDR3 rearrangement. Productive Simpson clonality was computed per sample as the square root of Simpson's diversity index over productive rearrangements. Sourced from immuneACCESS, this table was stored by TCRdb with only in-frame sequences that have V and J called. A share of the clones is absent; for the studies checked, an unresolved V gene accounts for under half, and the remainder has no known explanation. V, J and clone size were drawn from that table, and D and trimming were deduced from the DNA. The sample table shows 100,000 to 150,000 clones, and over 75% are seen once. Of the sample, under 8% is held by the ten largest clones.

Collaborating institutions collected whole blood in K2EDTA tubes following their own protocols. For TCRbeta analysis, collaborators shipped samples in one of three forms: frozen whole blood, isolated PBMCs, or DNA extracted from either of those sample types. General study outcomes and caveats: The amount of clinical and demographic metadata varied by source and participant and was provided uncurated.

The clonotype comes from a man older than 75 with active or convalescent COVID-19. The chain employs TRBV7-2 and TRBJ2-3; a tentative D call is TRBD1 (6 bases match). Sequencing was done on a sample of peripheral blood. The sequenced DNA: TGTGCCAGCAGCTTCAGGGGAGATACGCAGTATTTT. Protein translation: CASSFRGDTQYF.